This T cell receptor beta chain was found in a study of shared clonotypes between healthy human individuals. Across the whole study: Every donor yielded three CD4 naive, three CD4 memory, two CD8 naive and one CD8 memory plate. Study results and limitations: Relative to memory subsets, naive subsets generally showed larger estimated richness. Non-shared clonotypes displayed generation probabilities falling below those of clonotypes present in all four donors. Sampling included only blood; tissue repertoires likely differ.

TCRdb's table, derived via immunoSEQ multiplex PCR, lists solely in-frame clones and lacks some. The sample contains roughly 1,500,000 clones, just under 99% of which appear only once. This CDR3 has 14 residues. Germline values: CDR1 SGHNT, CDR2 YYREEE (reference sequence). With V trimmed by 4 bases and J by 0 bases, 0 bases remained unmatched. As to this clone: Its antigen is currently unknown.

This clonotype was sampled from a man aged 30 to 45 in good health. The specimen sequenced was naive CD4+ T cells sorted from blood. Documented subset: CD45RA+ positively selected. The chain combines TRBV5-4 with TRBJ2-2; 7 bases fit TRBD2. For the CDR3, the DNA is TGTGCCAGCAGCGCGGGGGCGAACACCGGGGAGCTGTTTTTT. Its protein product is CASSAGANTGELFF.